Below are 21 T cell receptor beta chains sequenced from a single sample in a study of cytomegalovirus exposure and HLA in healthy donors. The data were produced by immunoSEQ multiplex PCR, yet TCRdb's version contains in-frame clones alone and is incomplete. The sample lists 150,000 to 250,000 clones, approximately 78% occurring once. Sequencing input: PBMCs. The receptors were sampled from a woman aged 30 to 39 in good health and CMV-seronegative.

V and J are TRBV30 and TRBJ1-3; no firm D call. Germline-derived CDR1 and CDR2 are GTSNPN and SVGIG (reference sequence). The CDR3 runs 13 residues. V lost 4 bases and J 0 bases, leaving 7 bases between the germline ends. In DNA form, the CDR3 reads TGTGCCTGGACCTACTACTCTGGAAACACCATATATTTT. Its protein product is CAWTYYSGNTIYF.

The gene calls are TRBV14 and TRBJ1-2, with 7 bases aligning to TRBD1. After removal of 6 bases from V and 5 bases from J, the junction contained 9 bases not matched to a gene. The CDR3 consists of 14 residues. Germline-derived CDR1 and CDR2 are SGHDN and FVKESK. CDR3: CASSQRQGAYGYTF. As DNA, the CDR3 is TGTGCCAGCAGTCAAAGACAGGGAGCTTATGGCTACACCTTC.

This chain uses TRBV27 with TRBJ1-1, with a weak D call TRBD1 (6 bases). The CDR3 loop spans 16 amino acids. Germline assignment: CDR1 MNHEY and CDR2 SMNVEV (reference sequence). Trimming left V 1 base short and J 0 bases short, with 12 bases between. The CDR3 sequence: CASSLFMQGMNTEAFF. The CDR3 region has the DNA TGTGCCAGCAGTTTATTCATGCAGGGGATGAACACTGAAGCTTTCTTT.

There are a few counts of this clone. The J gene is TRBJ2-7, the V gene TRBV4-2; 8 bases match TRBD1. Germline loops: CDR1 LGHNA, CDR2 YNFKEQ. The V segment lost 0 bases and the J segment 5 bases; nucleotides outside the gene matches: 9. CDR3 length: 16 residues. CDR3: CASSQEGGQGADEQYF. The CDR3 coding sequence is TGTGCCAGCAGCCAAGAGGGTGGACAGGGTGCAGACGAGCAGTACTTC.

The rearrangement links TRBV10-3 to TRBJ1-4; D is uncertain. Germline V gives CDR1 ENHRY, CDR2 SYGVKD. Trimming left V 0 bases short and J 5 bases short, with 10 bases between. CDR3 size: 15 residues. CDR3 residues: CAISESSFENEKLFF. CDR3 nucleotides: TGTGCCATCAGTGAGTCGTCATTTGAGAATGAAAAACTGTTTTTT.

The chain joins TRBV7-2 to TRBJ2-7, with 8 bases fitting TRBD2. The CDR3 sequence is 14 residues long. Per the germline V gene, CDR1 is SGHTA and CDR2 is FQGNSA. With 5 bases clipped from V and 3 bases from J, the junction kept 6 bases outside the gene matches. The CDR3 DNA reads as TGTGCCAGCAGCCCCGGACTAGCAAGCTACGAGCAGTACTTC. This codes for CASSPGLASYEQYF.

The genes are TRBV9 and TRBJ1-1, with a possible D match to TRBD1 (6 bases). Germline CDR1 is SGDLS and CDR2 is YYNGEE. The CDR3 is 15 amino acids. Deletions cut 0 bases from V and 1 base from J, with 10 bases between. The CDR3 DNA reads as TGTGCCAGCAGCGTAGGGGGGCTGGCGAACACTGAAGCTTTCTTT. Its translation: CASSVGGLANTEAFF.

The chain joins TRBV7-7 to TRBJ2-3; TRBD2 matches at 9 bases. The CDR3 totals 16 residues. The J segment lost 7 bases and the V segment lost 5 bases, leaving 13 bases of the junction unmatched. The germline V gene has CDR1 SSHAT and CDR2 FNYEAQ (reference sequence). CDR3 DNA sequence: TGTGCCAGCAGCCGATTAGCGGGAGACATCGTATATACGCAGTATTTT. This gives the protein CASSRLAGDIVYTQYF.

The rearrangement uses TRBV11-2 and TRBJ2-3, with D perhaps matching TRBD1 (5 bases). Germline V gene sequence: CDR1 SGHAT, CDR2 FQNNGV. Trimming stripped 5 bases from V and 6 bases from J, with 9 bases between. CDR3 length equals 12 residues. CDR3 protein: CASSHSGDTQYF. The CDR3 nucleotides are TGTGCCAGCAGCCATTCAGGGGATACGCAGTATTTT.

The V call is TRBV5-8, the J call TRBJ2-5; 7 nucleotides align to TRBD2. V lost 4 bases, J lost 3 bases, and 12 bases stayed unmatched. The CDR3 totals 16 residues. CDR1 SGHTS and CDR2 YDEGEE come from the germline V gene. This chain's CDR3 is CASSPRPGGEKETQYF. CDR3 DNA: TGTGCCAGCAGCCCCCGTCCTGGGGGGGAGAAAGAGACCCAGTACTTC.

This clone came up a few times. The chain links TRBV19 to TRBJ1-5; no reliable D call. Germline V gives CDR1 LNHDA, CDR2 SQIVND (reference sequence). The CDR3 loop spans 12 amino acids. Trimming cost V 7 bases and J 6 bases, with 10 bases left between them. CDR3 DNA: TGTGCCAGTAAGTTGGGCCCTCAGCCCCAGCATTTT. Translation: CASKLGPQPQHF.

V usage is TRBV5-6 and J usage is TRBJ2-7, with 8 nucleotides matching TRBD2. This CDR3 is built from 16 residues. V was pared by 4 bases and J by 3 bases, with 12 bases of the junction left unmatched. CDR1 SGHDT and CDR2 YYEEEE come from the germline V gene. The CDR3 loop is CASSIRGKRGSYEQYF. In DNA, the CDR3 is TGTGCCAGCAGCATACGCGGCAAGCGGGGGAGCTACGAGCAGTACTTC.

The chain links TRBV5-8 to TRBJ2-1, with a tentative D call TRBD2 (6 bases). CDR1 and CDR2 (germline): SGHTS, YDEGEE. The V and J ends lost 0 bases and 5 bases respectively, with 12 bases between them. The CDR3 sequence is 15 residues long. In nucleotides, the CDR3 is TGTGCCAGCAGCTTGGGGACGGGACTTAACAATGAGCAGTTCTTC. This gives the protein CASSLGTGLNNEQFF.

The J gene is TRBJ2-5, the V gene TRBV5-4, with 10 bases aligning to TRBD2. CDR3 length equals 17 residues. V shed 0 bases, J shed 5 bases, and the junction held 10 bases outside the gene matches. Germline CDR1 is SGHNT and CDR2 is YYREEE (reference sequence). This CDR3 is CASSLVSLAGVGETQYF. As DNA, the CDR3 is TGTGCCAGCAGCTTGGTCAGTCTAGCGGGAGTTGGGGAGACCCAGTACTTC. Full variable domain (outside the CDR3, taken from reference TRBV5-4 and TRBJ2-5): ETGVTQSPTHLIKTRGQQVTLRCSSQSGHNTVSWYQQALGQGPQFIFQYYREEENGRGNFPPRFSGLQFPNYSSELNVNALELDDSALYLCASSLVSLAGVGETQYFGPGTRLLVL.

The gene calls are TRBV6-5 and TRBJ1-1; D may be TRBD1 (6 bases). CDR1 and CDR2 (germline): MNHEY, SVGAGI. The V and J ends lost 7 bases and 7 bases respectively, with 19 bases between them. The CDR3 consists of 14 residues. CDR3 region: CASNPRTVWGEAFF. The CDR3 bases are TGTGCCAGCAACCCCCGGACAGTTTGGGGTGAAGCTTTCTTT.

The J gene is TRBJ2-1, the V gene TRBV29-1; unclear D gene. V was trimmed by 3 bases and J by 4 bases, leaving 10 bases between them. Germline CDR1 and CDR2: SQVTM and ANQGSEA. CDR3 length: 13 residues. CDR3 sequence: CSVDDKVYNEQFF. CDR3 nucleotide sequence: TGCAGCGTTGACGACAAGGTATACAATGAGCAGTTCTTC.

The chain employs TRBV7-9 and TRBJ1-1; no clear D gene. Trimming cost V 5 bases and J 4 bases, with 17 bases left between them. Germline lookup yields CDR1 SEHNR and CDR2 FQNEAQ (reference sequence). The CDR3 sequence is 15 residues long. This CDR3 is CASSPRGGFATEAFF. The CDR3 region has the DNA TGTGCCAGCAGCCCCCGGGGAGGGTTCGCCACTGAAGCTTTCTTT.

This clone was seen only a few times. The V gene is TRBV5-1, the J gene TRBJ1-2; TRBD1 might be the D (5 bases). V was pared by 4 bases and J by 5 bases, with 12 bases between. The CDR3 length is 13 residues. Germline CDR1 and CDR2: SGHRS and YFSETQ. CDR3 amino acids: CASSVDRRYGYTF. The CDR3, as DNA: TGCGCCAGCAGCGTTGACAGAAGGTATGGCTACACCTTC.

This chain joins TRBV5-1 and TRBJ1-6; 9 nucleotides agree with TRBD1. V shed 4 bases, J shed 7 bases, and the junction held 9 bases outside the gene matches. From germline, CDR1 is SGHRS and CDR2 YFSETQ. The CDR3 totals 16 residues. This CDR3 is CASSLTGQGNNSPLHF. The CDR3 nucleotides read TGCGCCAGCAGCCTAACGGGACAGGGTAACAATTCACCCCTCCACTTT.

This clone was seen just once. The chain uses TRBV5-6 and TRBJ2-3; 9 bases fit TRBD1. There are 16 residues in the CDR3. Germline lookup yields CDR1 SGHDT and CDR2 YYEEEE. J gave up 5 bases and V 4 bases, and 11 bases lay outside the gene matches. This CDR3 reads CASSTLGTGRRDTQYF. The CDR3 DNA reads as TGTGCCAGCAGCACCCTTGGGACAGGGAGGAGAGATACGCAGTATTTT.

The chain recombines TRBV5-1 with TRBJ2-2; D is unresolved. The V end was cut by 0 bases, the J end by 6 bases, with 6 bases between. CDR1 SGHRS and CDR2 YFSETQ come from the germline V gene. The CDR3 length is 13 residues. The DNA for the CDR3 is TGCGCCAGCAGCTTGGCCTCGGCCGGGGAGCTGTTTTTT. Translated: CASSLASAGELFF.